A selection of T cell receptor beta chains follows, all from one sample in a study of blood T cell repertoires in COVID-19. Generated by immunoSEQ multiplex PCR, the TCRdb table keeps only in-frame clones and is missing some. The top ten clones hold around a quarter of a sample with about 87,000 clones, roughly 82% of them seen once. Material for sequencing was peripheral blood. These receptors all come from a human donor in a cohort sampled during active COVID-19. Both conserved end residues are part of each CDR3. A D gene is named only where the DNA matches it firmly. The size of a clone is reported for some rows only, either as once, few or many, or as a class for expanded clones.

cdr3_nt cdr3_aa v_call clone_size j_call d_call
TGTGCCAGCGGCACAGGGTCGAACACCGGGGAGCTGTTTTTT CASGTGSNTGELFF TRBV6-5 . TRBJ2-2 .
TGTGCCAGCAGCATCGGGACAGGGGGCATCTATGAGCAGTTCTTC CASSIGTGGIYEQFF TRBV5-6 few TRBJ2-1 TRBD1
TGTGCCAGCACACCGGGACAGTTTTACTCTTTTACAGATACGCAGTATTTT CASTPGQFYSFTDTQYF TRBV5-6 . TRBJ2-3 TRBD1
TGTGCCAGCAGCCCAGCCGGGACAGGGTCCTACAATGAGCAGTTCTTC CASSPAGTGSYNEQFF TRBV4-2 . TRBJ2-1 TRBD1
TGTGCCAGCAGTTCCGGACAGAACAATCAGCCCCAGCATTTT CASSSGQNNQPQHF TRBV5-8 . TRBJ1-5 .
TGTGCCAGCAGCCCGATCCCCCGGACTAGCGGGGACAATGAGCAGTTCTTC CASSPIPRTSGDNEQFF TRBV9 . TRBJ2-1 TRBD2
TGTGCCAGCACCACCGGGGTTTCGGGACAGCCCCAGCATTTT CASTTGVSGQPQHF TRBV7-2 . TRBJ1-5 .
TGCGCCAGCTCAGGCGGGGGGGCCACTTGGGAGACCCAGTACTTC CASSGGGATWETQYF TRBV10-2 . TRBJ2-5 TRBD2
TGTGCCAGCAGCCAAGGGGACAGGGGGACAGGGGCTTTCTTT CASSQGDRGTGAFF TRBV3-1/TRBV3-2 . TRBJ1-1 TRBD1
TGTGCCAGCAGCCCTACGACAGGACCCTACGAGCAGTACTTC CASSPTTGPYEQYF TRBV3-1/TRBV3-2 . TRBJ2-7 .
TGTGCCAGCAGGTACAGGGGCGAGCAGTACTTC CASRYRGEQYF TRBV28 . TRBJ2-7 TRBD1
TGTGCCAGCAGTCCAAGGCGGGAATACAATGAGCAGTTCTTC CASSPRREYNEQFF TRBV6-5 . TRBJ2-1 .
TGTGCCAGCAGCCAAGGGACTGACTATGGCTACACCTTC CASSQGTDYGYTF TRBV3-1/TRBV3-2 . TRBJ1-2 .
TGTGCCAGCAGCTCCGACGTCGGGACTAGCGGTCCAGAGCAGTACTTC CASSSDVGTSGPEQYF TRBV5-4 . TRBJ2-7 TRBD2
TGTGCCAGCAGGCCCCCAGGGTTGGACGAGCAGTACTTC CASRPPGLDEQYF TRBV6-5 . TRBJ2-7 .
TGTGCCTGCCACCCTCAACAGAGCTCCTACGAGCAGTACTTC CACHPQQSSYEQYF TRBV30 . TRBJ2-7 .
TGTGCCAGTAGTATACAGAACACTGAAGCTTTCTTT CASSIQNTEAFF TRBV19 . TRBJ1-1 .
TGTGCCAGCAGCCGCTCCCTTGGACAGCCACGGGCTTTCTTT CASSRSLGQPRAFF TRBV28 . TRBJ1-1 .
TGTGCCTGGAGTGTAGGACAAAGTAGCAATCAGCCCCAGCATTTT CAWSVGQSSNQPQHF TRBV30 . TRBJ1-5 .
TGCGCCAGCAGCGGACAGGGGAACACTGAAGCTTTCTTT CASSGQGNTEAFF TRBV10-2 . TRBJ1-1 TRBD1
TGTGCCACCAGTGAGACGACAGGGCTGGCAGATACGCAGTATTTT CATSETTGLADTQYF TRBV24-1 . TRBJ2-3 TRBD1
TGTGCCAGCAGCGTACACGGGAACACCGGGGAGCTGTTTTTT CASSVHGNTGELFF TRBV9 . TRBJ2-2 .
TGTGCCAGCAGGACGGGACAGGGGGCCGGGGAGACCCAGTACTTC CASRTGQGAGETQYF TRBV6-5 . TRBJ2-5 TRBD1
TGTGCCATCAGTGACCGGGGGGAACCTCCCGAGCAGTACTTC CAISDRGEPPEQYF TRBV10-3 . TRBJ2-7 TRBD2
TGCGCCAGCAGCCAAGACGGGGCGGGAGAAGTGTTCTTC CASSQDGAGEVFF TRBV4-3 once TRBJ2-1 TRBD2
TGCGCCAGCAGCCAAGACTTGGGGGGACTGGAGGAGACCCAGTACTTC CASSQDLGGLEETQYF TRBV4-1 few TRBJ2-5 .
TGTGCCAGCCGATACAGGGGGGATGAAAAACTGTTTTTT CASRYRGDEKLFF TRBV12-3/TRBV12-4 . TRBJ1-4 TRBD1
TGTGCCAGCAGTTTTCGCGGGACTAGGACCAATGAGCAGTTCTTC CASSFRGTRTNEQFF TRBV28 . TRBJ2-1 TRBD2
TGCGCCAGCAGCTCGGGACAGGGTTATGGCTACACCTTC CASSSGQGYGYTF TRBV5-1 . TRBJ1-2 TRBD1
TGCGCCAGCAGCCAAGATCGGCGGGACAGCTCTGGAAACACCATATATTTT CASSQDRRDSSGNTIYF TRBV4-3 once TRBJ1-3 TRBD1
TGTGCCAGCAGTTTATACAGGGGGACTGAAGCTTTCTTT CASSLYRGTEAFF TRBV27 . TRBJ1-1 TRBD1
TGTGCCAGCAGTCGCACCACAGGGGGCAGTGGAAACACCATATATTTT CASSRTTGGSGNTIYF TRBV7-9 . TRBJ1-3 TRBD1
TGTGCCACCCGTTTGACTAGCGGGAGTGGTTATTACGAGCAGTACTTC CATRLTSGSGYYEQYF TRBV19 few TRBJ2-7 TRBD2
TGTGCCAGCTCACCAACTAGCTACGAGCAGTACTTC CASSPTSYEQYF TRBV18 . TRBJ2-7 .
TGCGCCAGCCAGGGACTAGCGGGAGGGCCGTGTGAGGAGCAGTTCTTC CASQGLAGGPCEEQFF TRBV10-1 . TRBJ2-1 TRBD2
TGTGCCAGCAGTTTTAACAGGGGATTAGAGGAAGCTTTCTTT CASSFNRGLEEAFF TRBV27 . TRBJ1-1 TRBD1
TGTGCCAGCAGTACGGGACAGCTTAACTATGGCTACACCTTC CASSTGQLNYGYTF TRBV6-5 . TRBJ1-2 TRBD1
TGTGCCAGCAGTTCCGGACTGGGAGTTGCAACTAATGAAAAACTGTTTTTT CASSSGLGVATNEKLFF TRBV6-2/TRBV6-3 . TRBJ1-4 .
TGTGCCAGCAGTTCCCTCGGCTCTGGAAACACCATATATTTT CASSSLGSGNTIYF TRBV27 . TRBJ1-3 .
TGTGCCAGCAGTTATACCTACGAGCAGTACTTC CASSYTYEQYF TRBV11-2 . TRBJ2-7 .
TGTGCCAGTAGTCCCCGGAGGGGTCCGAATGAAAAACTGTTTTTT CASSPRRGPNEKLFF TRBV19 . TRBJ1-4 .
TGTGCCAGCAGCCCCCGGGGACAAAGAAGCAATCAGCCCCAGCATTTT CASSPRGQRSNQPQHF TRBV28 . TRBJ1-5 .
TGTGCCAGCACCTACAGGGGCGGGAGCACAGATACGCAGTATTTT CASTYRGGSTDTQYF TRBV9 . TRBJ2-3 TRBD1
TGTGCCACCAGTGATTTGAGTGGCGGGAGGCCGGAAAATGAGCAGTTCTTC CATSDLSGGRPENEQFF TRBV24-1 . TRBJ2-1 TRBD2
TGTGCCAGCAGCTTGGCCCTAGCGGGCTACGAGCAGTACTTC CASSLALAGYEQYF TRBV5-8 . TRBJ2-7 TRBD2
TGTGCCAGCAGACCCCCGGGACAGATCAAGGAGACCCAGTACTTC CASRPPGQIKETQYF TRBV6-5 . TRBJ2-5 TRBD1
TGCGCCAGCAGTGACTCCGGCCTCCCCGGGGGAAACACCGGGGAGCTGTTTTTT CASSDSGLPGGNTGELFF TRBV10-2 . TRBJ2-2 .